This T cell receptor beta chain was profiled in a study of OX40 agonist ivuxolimab in advanced cancers. Study-level results: CD4+ T cells averaged fewer expanded clones than CD8+ T cells.

CDR1 and CDR2 (germline): SGHDN, FVKESK. This CDR3 contains 16 residues. V trimming: 4 bases; J trimming: 6 bases; junction bases outside the gene matches: 8. Note on this clone: Its antigen is still unknown.

Sequencing used immunoSEQ multiplex PCR; TCRdb keeps in-frame clones, though not all of them. The data contain about 96,000 clones, more than 80% of them seen just once; the ten biggest clones take up about 5.8%. The sequences come from CD4+ or CD8+ T cells sorted from blood, collected in a trial of the OX40 agonist ivuxolimab. The origin of this receptor is an adult with an advanced solid tumor such as melanoma, head and neck, liver or kidney cancer. V usage is TRBV14 and J usage is TRBJ2-1; 11 nucleotides line up with TRBD2. The CDR3 sequence: CASSPSLAGGTNEQFF. The CDR3 DNA sequence: TGTGCCAGCAGCCCCAGCCTAGCGGGGGGCACCAATGAGCAGTTCTTC.